This record concerns one TCR beta chain sequence. The source of the sample is a study of technical replicates of blood from several donors. Sequencing used immunoSEQ multiplex PCR; TCRdb keeps in-frame clones, though not all of them. The sample consists of under 80,000 clones, 85% to 95% of them appearing once. This TCR derives from a human donor in good health. The sequencing sample was made of T cells isolated from PBMCs.

CDR3 in amino acids: CASRGDSTNSPLHF. CDR3 in DNA: TGTGCCAGCAGGGGGGACAGCACTAATTCACCCCTCCACTTT. V usage is TRBV27 and J usage is TRBJ1-6; 7 nucleotides agree with TRBD1. CDR1 and CDR2 from the germline V gene are MNHEY and SMNVEV (reference sequence). The CDR3 is 14 amino acids. Losses at the gene ends were 6 bases for V and 6 bases for J; bases not matched to a gene: 5.